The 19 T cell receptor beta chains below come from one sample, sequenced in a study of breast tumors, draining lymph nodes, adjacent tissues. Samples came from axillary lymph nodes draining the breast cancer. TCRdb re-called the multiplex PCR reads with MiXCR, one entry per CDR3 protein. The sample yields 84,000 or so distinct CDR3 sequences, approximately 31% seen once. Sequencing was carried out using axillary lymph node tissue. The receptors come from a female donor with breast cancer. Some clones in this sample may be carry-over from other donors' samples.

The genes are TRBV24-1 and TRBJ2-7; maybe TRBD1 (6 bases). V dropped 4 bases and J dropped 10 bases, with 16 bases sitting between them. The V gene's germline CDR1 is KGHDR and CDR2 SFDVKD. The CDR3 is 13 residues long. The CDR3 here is CATSETGQREQYF. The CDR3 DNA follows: TGTGCCACCAGTGAAACAGGACAGCGCGAACAGTACTTC.

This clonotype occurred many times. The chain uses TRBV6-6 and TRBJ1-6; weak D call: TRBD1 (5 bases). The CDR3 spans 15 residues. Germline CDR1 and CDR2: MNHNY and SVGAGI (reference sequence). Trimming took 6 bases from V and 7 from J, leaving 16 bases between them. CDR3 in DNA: TGTGCCAGCAGAACGGGGCAGTTTATCAATTCACCCCTCCACTTT. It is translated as CASRTGQFINSPLHF.

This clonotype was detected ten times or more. Here the CDR3 reads CASSLRISSYEQYF. The CDR3 DNA reads as TGTGCCAGCAGCCTCCGAATTAGCTCCTACGAGCAGTACTTC. The chain is built from TRBV6-5 and TRBJ2-7; D ambiguous. V was trimmed by 6 bases and J by 0 bases, leaving 12 bases between them. The germline V gene encodes CDR1 MNHEY and CDR2 SVGAGI. The CDR3 is 14 residues long.

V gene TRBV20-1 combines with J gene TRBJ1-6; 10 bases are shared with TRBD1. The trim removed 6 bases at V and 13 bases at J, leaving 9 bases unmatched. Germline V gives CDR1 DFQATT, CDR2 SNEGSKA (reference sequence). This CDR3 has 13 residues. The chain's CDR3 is CSAADRGGFPLHF. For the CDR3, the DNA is TGCAGTGCCGCGGACAGGGGGGGTTTCCCCCTCCACTTT.

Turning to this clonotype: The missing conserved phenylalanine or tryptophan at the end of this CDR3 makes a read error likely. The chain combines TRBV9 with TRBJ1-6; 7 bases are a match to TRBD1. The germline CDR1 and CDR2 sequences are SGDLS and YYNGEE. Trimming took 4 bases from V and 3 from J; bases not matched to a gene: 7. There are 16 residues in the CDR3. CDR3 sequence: CASSLTGDNYNSPLHL. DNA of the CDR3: TGTGCCAGCAGCCTAACAGGGGATAACTATAATTCACCCCTCCACCTT.

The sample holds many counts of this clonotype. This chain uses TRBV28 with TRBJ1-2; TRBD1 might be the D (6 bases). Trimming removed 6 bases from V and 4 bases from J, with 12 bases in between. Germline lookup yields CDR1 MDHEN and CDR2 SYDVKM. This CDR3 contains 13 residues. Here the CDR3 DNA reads TGTGCCAGCAGGAGTGACAGGAGCTATGGCTACACCTTC. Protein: CASRSDRSYGYTF.

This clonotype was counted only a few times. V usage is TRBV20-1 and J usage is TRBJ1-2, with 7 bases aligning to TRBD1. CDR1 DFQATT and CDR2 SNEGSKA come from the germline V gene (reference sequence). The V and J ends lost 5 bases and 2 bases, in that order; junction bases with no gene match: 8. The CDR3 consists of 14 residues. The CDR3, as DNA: TGCAGTGCTCACGAGACAGGGTCGAACTATGGCTACACCTTC. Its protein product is CSAHETGSNYGYTF.

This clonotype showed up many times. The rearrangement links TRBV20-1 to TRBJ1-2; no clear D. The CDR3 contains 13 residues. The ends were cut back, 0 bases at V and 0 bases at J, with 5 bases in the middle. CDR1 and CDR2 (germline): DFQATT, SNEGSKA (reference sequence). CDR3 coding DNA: TGCAGTGCTAGAGACATCTCTAACTATGGCTACACCTTC. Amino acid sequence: CSARDISNYGYTF.

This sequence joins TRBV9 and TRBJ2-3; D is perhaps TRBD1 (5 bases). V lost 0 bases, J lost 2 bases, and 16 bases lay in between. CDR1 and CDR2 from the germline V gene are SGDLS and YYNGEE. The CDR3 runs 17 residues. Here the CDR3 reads CASSVGQFNEHTDTQYF. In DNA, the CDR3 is TGTGCCAGCAGCGTAGGACAGTTCAACGAGCACACAGATACGCAGTATTTT.

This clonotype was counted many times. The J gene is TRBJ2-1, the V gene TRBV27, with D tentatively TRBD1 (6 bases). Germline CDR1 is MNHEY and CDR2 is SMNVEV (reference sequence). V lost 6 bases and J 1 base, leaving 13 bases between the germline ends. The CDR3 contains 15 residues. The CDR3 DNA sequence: TGTGCCAGCAGCTTACACCAGGGGTCCTACAATGAGCAGTTCTTC. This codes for CASSLHQGSYNEQFF.

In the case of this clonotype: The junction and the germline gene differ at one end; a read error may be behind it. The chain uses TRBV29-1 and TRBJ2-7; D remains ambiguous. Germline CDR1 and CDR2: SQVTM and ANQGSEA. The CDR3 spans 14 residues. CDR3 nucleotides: TGCAGCGTCGAAGGTATGCGCGGCAGCTACGAGCAATACTTC. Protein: CSVEGMRGSYEQYF.

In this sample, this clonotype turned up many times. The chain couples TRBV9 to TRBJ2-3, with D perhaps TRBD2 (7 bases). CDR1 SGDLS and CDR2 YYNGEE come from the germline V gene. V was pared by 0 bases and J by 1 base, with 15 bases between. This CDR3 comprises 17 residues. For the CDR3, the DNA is TGTGCCAGCAGCGTAGAGGGGGGGGGGCGCGGCACAGATACGCAGTATTTT. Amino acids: CASSVEGGGRGTDTQYF.

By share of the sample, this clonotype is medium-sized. The CDR3 protein is CSAGSGRSWEQYF. The CDR3 nucleotides are TGCAGTGCTGGGAGCGGGAGGTCTTGGGAGCAGTACTTC. This chain uses TRBV20-1 with TRBJ2-7; 9 nucleotides line up with TRBD2. The CDR3 has 13 amino acids. V dropped 5 bases and J dropped 7; count of bases not matched to a gene: 9. Germline V lookup: CDR1 DFQATT, CDR2 SNEGSKA (reference sequence).

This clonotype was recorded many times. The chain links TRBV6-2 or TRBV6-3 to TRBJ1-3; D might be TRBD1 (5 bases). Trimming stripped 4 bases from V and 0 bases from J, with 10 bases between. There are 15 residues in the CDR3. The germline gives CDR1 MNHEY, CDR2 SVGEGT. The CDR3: CASSWDSFSGNTIYF. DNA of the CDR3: TGTGCCAGCAGTTGGGACTCCTTCTCTGGAAACACCATATATTTT.

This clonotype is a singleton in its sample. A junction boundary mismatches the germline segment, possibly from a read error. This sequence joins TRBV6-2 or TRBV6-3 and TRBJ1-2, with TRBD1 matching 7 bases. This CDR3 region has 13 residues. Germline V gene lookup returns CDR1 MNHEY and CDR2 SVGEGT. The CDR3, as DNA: TGTCCCAGCAGTTACGTAGCGCAGGGGGATGACACCTTC. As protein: CPSSYVAQGDDTF.

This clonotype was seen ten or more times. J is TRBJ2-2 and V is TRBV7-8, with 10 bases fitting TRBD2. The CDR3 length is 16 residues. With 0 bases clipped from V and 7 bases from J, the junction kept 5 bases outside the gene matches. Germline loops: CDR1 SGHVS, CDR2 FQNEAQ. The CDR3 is CASSLALAGVGGELFF. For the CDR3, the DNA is TGTGCCAGCAGCTTAGCCCTAGCGGGAGTGGGCGGGGAGCTGTTTTTT.

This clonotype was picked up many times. CDR3 region: CSATGGGPYGYTF. In DNA, the CDR3 is TGCAGTGCTACGGGGGGTGGTCCTTATGGCTACACCTTC. The chain uses TRBV20-1 and TRBJ1-2, with D maybe TRBD1 (5 bases). Germline CDR1 and CDR2: DFQATT and SNEGSKA (reference sequence). The V end lost 4 bases, the J end lost 5 bases, and 14 bases lay between the germline ends. The CDR3 spans 13 residues.

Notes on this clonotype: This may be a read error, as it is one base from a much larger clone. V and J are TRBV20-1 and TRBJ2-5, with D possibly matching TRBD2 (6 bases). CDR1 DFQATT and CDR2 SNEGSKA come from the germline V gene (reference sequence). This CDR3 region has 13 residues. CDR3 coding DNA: TGCGGTGCCCCGGGAGAAAGTAAAGAGACCCAGTACTTC. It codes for CGAPGESKETQYF.

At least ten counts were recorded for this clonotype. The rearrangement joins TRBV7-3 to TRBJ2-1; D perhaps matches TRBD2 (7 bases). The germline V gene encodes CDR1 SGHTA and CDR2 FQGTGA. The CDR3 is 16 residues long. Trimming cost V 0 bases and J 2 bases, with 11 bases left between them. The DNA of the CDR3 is TGTGCCAGCAGCTTAACAGGGGGGGGGCCCTACAATGAGCAGTTCTTC. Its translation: CASSLTGGGPYNEQFF. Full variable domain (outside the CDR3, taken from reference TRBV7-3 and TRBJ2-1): GAGVSQTPSNKVTEKGKYVELRCDPISGHTALYWYRQSLGQGPEFLIYFQGTGAADDSGLPNDRFFAVRPEGSVSTLKIQRTERGDSAVYLCASSLTGGGPYNEQFFGPGTRLTVL.